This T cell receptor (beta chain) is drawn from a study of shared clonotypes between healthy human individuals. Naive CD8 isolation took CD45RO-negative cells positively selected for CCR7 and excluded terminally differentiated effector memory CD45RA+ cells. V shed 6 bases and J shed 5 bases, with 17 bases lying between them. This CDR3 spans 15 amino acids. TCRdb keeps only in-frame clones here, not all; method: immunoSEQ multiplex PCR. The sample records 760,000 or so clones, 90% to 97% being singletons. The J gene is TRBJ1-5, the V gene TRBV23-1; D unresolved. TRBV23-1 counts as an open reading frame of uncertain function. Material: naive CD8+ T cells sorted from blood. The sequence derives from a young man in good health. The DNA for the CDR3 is TGCGCCAGCAGCCCTTCCCCAGGCAGAGATCAGCCCCAGCATTTT. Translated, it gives CASSPSPGRDQPQHF.